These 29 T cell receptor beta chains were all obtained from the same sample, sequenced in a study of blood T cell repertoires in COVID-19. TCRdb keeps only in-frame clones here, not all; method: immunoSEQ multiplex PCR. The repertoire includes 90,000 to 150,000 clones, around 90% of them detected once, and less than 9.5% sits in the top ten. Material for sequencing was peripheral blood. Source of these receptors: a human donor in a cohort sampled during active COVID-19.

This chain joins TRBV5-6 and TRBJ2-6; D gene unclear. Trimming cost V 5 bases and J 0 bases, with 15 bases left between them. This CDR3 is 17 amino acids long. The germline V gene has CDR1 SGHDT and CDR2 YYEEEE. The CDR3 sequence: CASRGWARSSGANVLTF. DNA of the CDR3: TGTGCCAGCAGGGGTTGGGCCCGTAGCTCTGGGGCCAACGTCCTGACTTTC.

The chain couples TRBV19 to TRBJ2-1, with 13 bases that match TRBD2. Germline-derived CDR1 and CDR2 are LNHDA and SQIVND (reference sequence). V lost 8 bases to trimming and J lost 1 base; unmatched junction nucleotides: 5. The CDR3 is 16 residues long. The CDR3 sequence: CASGGLAGFSYNEQFF. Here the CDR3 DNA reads TGTGCCAGTGGGGGACTAGCGGGATTTTCCTACAATGAGCAGTTCTTC.

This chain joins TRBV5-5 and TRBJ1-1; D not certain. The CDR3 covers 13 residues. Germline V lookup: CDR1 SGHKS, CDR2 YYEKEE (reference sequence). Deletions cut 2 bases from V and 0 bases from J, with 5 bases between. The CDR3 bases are TGTGCCAGCAGCTTTGGCATGAACACTGAAGCTTTCTTT. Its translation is CASSFGMNTEAFF.

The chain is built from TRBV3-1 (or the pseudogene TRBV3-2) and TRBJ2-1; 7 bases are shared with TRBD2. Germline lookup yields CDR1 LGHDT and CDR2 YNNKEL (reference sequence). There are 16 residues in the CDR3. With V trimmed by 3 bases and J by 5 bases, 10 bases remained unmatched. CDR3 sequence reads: CASSQSPSGGHNEQFF. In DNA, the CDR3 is TGTGCCAGCAGCCAGAGCCCTAGCGGAGGACACAATGAGCAGTTCTTC.

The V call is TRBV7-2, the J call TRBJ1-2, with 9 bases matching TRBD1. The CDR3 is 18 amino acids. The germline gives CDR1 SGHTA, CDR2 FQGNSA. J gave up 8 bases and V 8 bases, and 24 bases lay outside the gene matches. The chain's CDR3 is CASASTYPTYRGLGGYTF. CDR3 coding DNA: TGTGCCAGCGCCAGTACCTACCCCACATACAGGGGGCTGGGAGGCTACACCTTC.

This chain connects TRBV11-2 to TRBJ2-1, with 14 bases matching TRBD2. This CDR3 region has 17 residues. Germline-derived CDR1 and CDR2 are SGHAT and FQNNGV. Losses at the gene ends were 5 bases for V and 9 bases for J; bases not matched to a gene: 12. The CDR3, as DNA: TGTGCCAGCAGCCTCGGGACTAGCGGGAGACAATACGTTGAGCAGTTCTTC. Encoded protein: CASSLGTSGRQYVEQFF. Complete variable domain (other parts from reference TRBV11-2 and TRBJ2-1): EAGVAQSPRYKIIEKRQSVAFWCNPISGHATLYWYQQILGQGPKLLIQFQNNGVVDDSQLPKDRFSAERLKGVDSTLKIQPAKLEDSAVYLCASSLGTSGRQYVEQFFGPGTRLTVL.

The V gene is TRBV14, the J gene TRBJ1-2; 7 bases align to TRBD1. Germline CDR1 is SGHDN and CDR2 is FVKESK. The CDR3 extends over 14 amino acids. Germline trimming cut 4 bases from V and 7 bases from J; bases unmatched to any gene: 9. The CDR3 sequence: CASSPLTGLGGYTF. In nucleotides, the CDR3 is TGTGCCAGCAGCCCCCTGACAGGGCTTGGTGGCTACACCTTC.

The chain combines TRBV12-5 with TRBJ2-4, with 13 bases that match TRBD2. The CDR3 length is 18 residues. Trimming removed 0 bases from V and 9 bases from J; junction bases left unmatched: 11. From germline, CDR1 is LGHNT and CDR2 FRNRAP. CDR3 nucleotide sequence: TGTGCTAGTGGTTTGGTACTTGGACTAGCGGGGGCTAGAACCATTCAGTACTTC. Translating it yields CASGLVLGLAGARTIQYF.

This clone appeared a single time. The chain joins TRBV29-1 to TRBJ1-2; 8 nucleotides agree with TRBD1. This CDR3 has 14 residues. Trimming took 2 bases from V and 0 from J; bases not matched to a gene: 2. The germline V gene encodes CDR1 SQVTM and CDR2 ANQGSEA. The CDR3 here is CSVERTGTNYGYTF. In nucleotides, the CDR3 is TGCAGCGTTGAAAGGACAGGGACTAACTATGGCTACACCTTC.

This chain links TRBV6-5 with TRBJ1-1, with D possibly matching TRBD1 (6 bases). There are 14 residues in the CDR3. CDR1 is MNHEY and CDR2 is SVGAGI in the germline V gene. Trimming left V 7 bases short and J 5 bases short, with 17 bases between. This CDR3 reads CASTSSRGGTEAFF. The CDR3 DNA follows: TGTGCCAGCACCTCCTCGAGGGGGGGAACTGAAGCTTTCTTT.

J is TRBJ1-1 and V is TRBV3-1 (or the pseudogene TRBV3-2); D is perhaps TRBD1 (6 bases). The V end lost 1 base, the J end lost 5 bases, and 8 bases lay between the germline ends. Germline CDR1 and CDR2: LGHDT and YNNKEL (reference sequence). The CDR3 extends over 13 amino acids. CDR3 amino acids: CASSQVQGTEAFF. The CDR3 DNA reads TGTGCCAGCAGCCAAGTCCAGGGGACTGAAGCTTTCTTT.

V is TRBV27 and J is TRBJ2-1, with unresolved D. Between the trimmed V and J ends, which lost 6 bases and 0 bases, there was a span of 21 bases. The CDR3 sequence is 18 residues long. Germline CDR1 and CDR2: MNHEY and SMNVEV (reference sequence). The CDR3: CASRKKPPDSSSYNEQFF. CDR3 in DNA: TGTGCCAGCAGAAAAAAACCCCCCGACTCCAGCTCCTACAATGAGCAGTTCTTC.

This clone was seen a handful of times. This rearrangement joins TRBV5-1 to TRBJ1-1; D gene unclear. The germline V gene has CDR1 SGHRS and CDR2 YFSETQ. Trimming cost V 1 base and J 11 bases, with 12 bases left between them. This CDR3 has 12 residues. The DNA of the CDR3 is TGCGCCAGCAGCTTGACTCCGCTCCATGCTTTCTTT. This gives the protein CASSLTPLHAFF.

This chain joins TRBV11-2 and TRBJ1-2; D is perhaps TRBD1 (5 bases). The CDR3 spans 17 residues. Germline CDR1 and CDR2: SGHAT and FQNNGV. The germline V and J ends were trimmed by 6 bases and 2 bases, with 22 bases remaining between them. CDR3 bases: TGTGCCAGCAGGGAACTAGCGGGGGGGGTAATAAACTATGGCTACACCTTC. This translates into CASRELAGGVINYGYTF.

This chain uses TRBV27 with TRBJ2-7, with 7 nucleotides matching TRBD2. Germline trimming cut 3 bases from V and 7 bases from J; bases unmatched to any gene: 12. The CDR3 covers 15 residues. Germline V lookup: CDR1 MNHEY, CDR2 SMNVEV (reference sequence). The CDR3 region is CASSLVGTGGMEQYF. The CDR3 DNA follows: TGTGCCAGCAGTTTGGTCGGAACGGGAGGAATGGAGCAGTACTTC.

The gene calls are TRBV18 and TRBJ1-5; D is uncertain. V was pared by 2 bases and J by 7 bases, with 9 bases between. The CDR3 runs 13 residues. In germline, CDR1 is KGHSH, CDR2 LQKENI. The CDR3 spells CASSPSHTQPQHF. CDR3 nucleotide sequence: TGTGCCAGCTCACCATCGCATACACAGCCCCAGCATTTT. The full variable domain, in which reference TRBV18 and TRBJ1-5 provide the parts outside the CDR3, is NAGVMQNPRHLVRRRGQEARLRCSPMKGHSHVYWYRQLPEEGLKFMVYLQKENIIDESGMPKERFSAEFPKEGPSILRIQQVVRGDSAAYFCASSPSHTQPQHFGDGTRLSIL.

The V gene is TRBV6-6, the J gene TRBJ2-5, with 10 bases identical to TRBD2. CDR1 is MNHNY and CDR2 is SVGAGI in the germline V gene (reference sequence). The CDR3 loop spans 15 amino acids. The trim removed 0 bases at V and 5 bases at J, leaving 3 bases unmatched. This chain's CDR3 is CASSYSGLAMETQYF. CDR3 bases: TGTGCCAGCAGTTACTCGGGACTAGCGATGGAGACCCAGTACTTC.

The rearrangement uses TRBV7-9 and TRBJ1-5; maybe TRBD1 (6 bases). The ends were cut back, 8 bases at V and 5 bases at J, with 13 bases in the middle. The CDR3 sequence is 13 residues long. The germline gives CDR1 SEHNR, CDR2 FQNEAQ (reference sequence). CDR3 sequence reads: CASSRTEDQPQHF. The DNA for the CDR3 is TGTGCCAGCTCTCGGACAGAAGATCAGCCCCAGCATTTT.

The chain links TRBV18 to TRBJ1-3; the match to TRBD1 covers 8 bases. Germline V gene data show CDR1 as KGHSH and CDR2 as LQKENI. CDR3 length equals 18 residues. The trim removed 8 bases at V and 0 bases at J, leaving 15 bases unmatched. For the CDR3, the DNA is TGTGCCAGCACAATTGCAACCGCAGGGGGCAGCTCTGGAAACACCATATATTTT. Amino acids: CASTIATAGGSSGNTIYF. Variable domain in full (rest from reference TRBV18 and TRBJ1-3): NAGVMQNPRHLVRRRGQEARLRCSPMKGHSHVYWYRQLPEEGLKFMVYLQKENIIDESGMPKERFSAEFPKEGPSILRIQQVVRGDSAAYFCASTIATAGGSSGNTIYFGEGSWLTVV.

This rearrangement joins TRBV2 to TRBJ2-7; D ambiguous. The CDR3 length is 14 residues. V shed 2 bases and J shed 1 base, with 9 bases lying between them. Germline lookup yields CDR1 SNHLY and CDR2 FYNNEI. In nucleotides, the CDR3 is TGTGCCAGCAGTGAATCTACCACTTCCTACGAGCAGTACTTC. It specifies CASSESTTSYEQYF.

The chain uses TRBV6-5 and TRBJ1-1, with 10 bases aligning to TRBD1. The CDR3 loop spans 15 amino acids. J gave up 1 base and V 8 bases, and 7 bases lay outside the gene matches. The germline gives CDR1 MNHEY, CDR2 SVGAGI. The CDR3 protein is CASADRGGTNTEAFF. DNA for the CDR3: TGTGCCAGCGCGGACAGGGGGGGAACGAACACTGAAGCTTTCTTT.

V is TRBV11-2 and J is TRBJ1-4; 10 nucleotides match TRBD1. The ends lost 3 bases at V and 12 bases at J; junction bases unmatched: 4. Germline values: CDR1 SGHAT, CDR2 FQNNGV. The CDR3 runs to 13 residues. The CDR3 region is CASSFTDRGELFF. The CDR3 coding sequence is TGTGCCAGCAGCTTCACGGACAGGGGGGAACTGTTTTTT.

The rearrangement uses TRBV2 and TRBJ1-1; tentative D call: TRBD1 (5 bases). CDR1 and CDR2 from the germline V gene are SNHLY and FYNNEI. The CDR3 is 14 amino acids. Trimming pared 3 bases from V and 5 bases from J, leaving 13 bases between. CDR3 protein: CASSEMRGWTEAFF. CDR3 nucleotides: TGTGCCAGCAGTGAGATGCGGGGGTGGACTGAAGCTTTCTTT.

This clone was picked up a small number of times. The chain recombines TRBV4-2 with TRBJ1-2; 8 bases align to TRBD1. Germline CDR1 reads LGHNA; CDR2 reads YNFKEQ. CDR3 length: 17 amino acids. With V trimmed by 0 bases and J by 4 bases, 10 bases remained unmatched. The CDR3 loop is CASSQDLRTGGSYGYTF. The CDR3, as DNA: TGTGCCAGCAGCCAAGATTTAAGAACAGGGGGGAGCTATGGCTACACCTTC.

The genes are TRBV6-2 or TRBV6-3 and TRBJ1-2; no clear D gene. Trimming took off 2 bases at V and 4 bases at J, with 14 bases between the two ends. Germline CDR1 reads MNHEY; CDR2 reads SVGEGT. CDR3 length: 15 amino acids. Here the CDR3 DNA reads TGTGCCAGCAGTTACCCGGGAAGGATCCCCTATGGCTACACCTTC. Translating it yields CASSYPGRIPYGYTF.

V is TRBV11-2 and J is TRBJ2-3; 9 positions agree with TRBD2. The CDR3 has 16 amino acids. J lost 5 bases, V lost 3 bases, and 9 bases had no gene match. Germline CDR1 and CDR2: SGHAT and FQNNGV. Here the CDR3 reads CASSFFRGGALDTQYF. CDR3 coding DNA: TGTGCCAGCAGCTTTTTCCGCGGGGGGGCGCTAGATACGCAGTATTTT.

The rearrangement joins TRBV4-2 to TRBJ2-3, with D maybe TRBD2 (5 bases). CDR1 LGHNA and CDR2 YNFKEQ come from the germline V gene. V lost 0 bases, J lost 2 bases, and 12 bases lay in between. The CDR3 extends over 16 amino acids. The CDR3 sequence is CASSQERIGITDTQYF. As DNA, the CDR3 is TGTGCCAGCAGCCAAGAACGGATCGGGATCACAGATACGCAGTATTTT.

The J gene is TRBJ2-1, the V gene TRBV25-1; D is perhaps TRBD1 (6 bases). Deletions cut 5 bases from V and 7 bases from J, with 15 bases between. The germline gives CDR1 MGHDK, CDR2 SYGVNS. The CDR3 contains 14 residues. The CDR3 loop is CASSQDSRSNEQFF. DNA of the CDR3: TGTGCCAGCAGTCAGGACAGTAGATCGAATGAGCAGTTCTTC.

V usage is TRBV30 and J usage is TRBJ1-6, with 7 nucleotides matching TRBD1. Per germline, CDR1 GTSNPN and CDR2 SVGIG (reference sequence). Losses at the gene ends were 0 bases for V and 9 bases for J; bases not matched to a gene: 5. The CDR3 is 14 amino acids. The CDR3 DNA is TGTGCCTGGAGTGTACAGGGGCAGGGTTCACCCCTCCACTTT. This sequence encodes CAWSVQGQGSPLHF. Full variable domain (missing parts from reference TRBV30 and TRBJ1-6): SQTIHQWPATLVQPVGSPLSLECTVEGTSNPNLYWYRQAAGRGLQLLFYSVGIGQISSEVPQNLSASRPQDRQFILSSKKLLLSDSGFYLCAWSVQGQGSPLHFGNGTRLTVT.